One and the same sample provided the 29 T cell receptor beta chains below, sequenced in a study of blood T cell repertoires in COVID-19. TCRdb's copy holds only in-frame clones and misses some; the assay was immunoSEQ multiplex PCR. This sample has roughly 110,000 clones, with around 86% found just once. The sample comprised peripheral blood. Receptors were obtained from a man between 65 and 80 years old with acute or convalescent COVID-19.

The rearrangement joins TRBV5-1 to TRBJ2-5; the D gene is possibly TRBD2 (5 bases). The germline CDR1 and CDR2 sequences are SGHRS and YFSETQ. The CDR3 extends over 17 amino acids. V lost 0 bases, J lost 3 bases, and 18 bases lay in between. In nucleotides, the CDR3 is TGCGCCAGCAGCTTGGGCGAGCAGGCCCTAGCAAAAGAGACCCAGTACTTC. This translates into CASSLGEQALAKETQYF.

V and J are TRBV11-2 and TRBJ2-2; 8 bases map to TRBD2. Per germline, CDR1 SGHAT and CDR2 FQNNGV. V lost 7 bases to trimming and J lost 3 bases; unmatched junction nucleotides: 7. This CDR3 contains 15 residues. The chain's CDR3 is CASTPTSGYTGELFF. The CDR3 nucleotides are TGTGCCAGCACCCCAACTAGCGGCTACACCGGGGAGCTGTTTTTT.

The DNA of the CDR3 is TGTGCCAGCAGCCTGGCGGGGAGCGGGAGCGGGACCGGGGAGCTGTTTTTT. This sequence encodes CASSLAGSGSGTGELFF. This chain uses TRBV5-5 with TRBJ2-2, with 8 bases matching TRBD2. CDR1 and CDR2 from the germline V gene are SGHKS and YYEKEE (reference sequence). This CDR3 region has 17 residues. J was trimmed by 5 bases and V by 4 bases; bases with no gene match: 13.

A note on this clone: The sample holds other DNA sequences that translate to the same CDR3. The J gene is TRBJ2-3, the V gene TRBV7-9; no firm D call. This CDR3 is built from 14 residues. Trimming removed 1 base from V and 0 bases from J, with 5 bases in between. Germline CDR1 and CDR2: SEHNR and FQNEAQ (reference sequence). CDR3 bases: TGTGCCAGCAGCTTAGAGCTCAGCACAGATACGCAGTATTTT. Its protein product is CASSLELSTDTQYF.

The rearrangement joins TRBV19 to TRBJ1-2; 10 nucleotides align to TRBD1. The CDR3 extends over 15 amino acids. CDR1 and CDR2 from the germline V gene are LNHDA and SQIVND (reference sequence). V lost 1 base and J lost 6; bases outside the gene matches: 5. CDR3 nucleotides: TGTGCCAGTAGTATAGCGACCGGACAGGGGGATGGCTACACCTTC. Encoded protein: CASSIATGQGDGYTF.

This chain links TRBV29-1 with TRBJ2-3, with TRBD2 identical over 8 bases. CDR3 length: 13 amino acids. V was pared by 8 bases and J by 1 base, with 5 bases of the junction left unmatched. Germline-derived CDR1 and CDR2 are SQVTM and ANQGSEA. CDR3 sequence: CSLGRGGTDTQYF. In nucleotides, the CDR3 is TGCAGCCTCGGGCGGGGGGGCACAGATACGCAGTATTTT.

The sample holds one count of this clone. V is TRBV18 and J is TRBJ1-3; tentative D call: TRBD1 (6 bases). The CDR3 runs 15 residues. Trimming left V 5 bases short and J 4 bases short, with 15 bases between. Per the germline V gene, CDR1 is KGHSH and CDR2 is LQKENI. This CDR3 is CASSSLQGPGNTIYF. DNA for the CDR3: TGTGCCAGCTCATCGCTACAGGGTCCGGGAAACACCATATATTTT.

This chain joins TRBV19 and TRBJ2-1; D perhaps matches TRBD1 (6 bases). The CDR3 contains 10 residues. CDR1 and CDR2 from the germline V gene are LNHDA and SQIVND (reference sequence). V lost 6 bases and J lost 15, with 12 bases in between. CDR3 sequence (DNA): TGTGCCAGTAGCCACAGGGATATGTTCTTC. It encodes CASSHRDMFF.

The chain uses TRBV18 and TRBJ1-1, with 8 bases identical to TRBD1. This CDR3 has 14 amino acids. J gave up 7 bases and V 0 bases, and 4 bases lay outside the gene matches. CDR1 and CDR2 from the germline V gene are KGHSH and LQKENI. The CDR3 protein is CASSPPGTGREAFF. The CDR3 nucleotides are TGTGCCAGCTCACCACCGGGGACAGGACGTGAAGCTTTCTTT.

The chain joins TRBV7-3 to TRBJ1-1; D not certain. The ends were cut back, 5 bases at V and 0 bases at J, with 10 bases in the middle. Germline V gene data show CDR1 as SGHTA and CDR2 as FQGTGA. CDR3 length equals 14 residues. CDR3 DNA sequence: TGTGCCAGCAGCACCGGCGGTGTGAACACTGAAGCTTTCTTT. This translates into CASSTGGVNTEAFF. The variable domain in full, with the rest retrieved from reference TRBV7-3 and TRBJ1-1, is GAGVSQTPSNKVTEKGKYVELRCDPISGHTALYWYRQSLGQGPEFLIYFQGTGAADDSGLPNDRFFAVRPEGSVSTLKIQRTERGDSAVYLCASSTGGVNTEAFFGQGTRLTVV.

This chain joins TRBV27 and TRBJ2-3; D is perhaps TRBD1 (6 bases). Per the germline V gene, CDR1 is MNHEY and CDR2 is SMNVEV (reference sequence). Trimming cost V 4 bases and J 6 bases, with 11 bases left between them. CDR3 length: 13 amino acids. CDR3 coding DNA: TGTGCCAGCAGTTCTAACAGGGACGATACGCAGTATTTT. The encoded protein is CASSSNRDDTQYF.

The chain joins TRBV7-9 to TRBJ1-4, with D unresolved. Germline lookup yields CDR1 SEHNR and CDR2 FQNEAQ (reference sequence). V was cut by 0 bases and J by 8 bases, with 7 bases left in between. The CDR3 runs 13 residues. The CDR3, as DNA: TGTGCCAGCAGCTTAGCGCTCAGGGAAAAACTGTTTTTT. It yields the protein CASSLALREKLFF.

The chain combines TRBV3-1 (or the pseudogene TRBV3-2) with TRBJ1-4; D remains ambiguous. Deletions cut 4 bases from V and 6 bases from J, with 18 bases between. CDR1 is LGHDT, CDR2 YNNKEL, per germline (reference sequence). The CDR3 has 16 amino acids. The CDR3 spells CASSRIRTSGDEKLFF. CDR3 nucleotides: TGTGCCAGCAGCCGAATCCGGACTTCAGGAGATGAAAAACTGTTTTTT.

The chain employs TRBV5-1 and TRBJ2-2, with no clear D. This CDR3 region has 15 residues. Deletions cut 0 bases from V and 6 bases from J, with 12 bases between. The germline gives CDR1 SGHRS, CDR2 YFSETQ. The CDR3 sequence is CASSLVPGSAGELFF. DNA of the CDR3: TGCGCCAGCAGCTTGGTTCCAGGCTCAGCCGGGGAGCTGTTTTTT.

The chain couples TRBV10-3 to TRBJ1-6; a weak D match, TRBD1 (5 bases). Trimming left V 8 bases short and J 7 bases short, with 12 bases between. Per germline, CDR1 ENHRY and CDR2 SYGVKD. There are 13 residues in the CDR3. Written as DNA, the CDR3 is TGTGCCATCGCGGGACGGAGCAATTCACCCCTCCACTTT. Amino acids: CAIAGRSNSPLHF.

This chain links TRBV19 with TRBJ2-1, with a tentative D call TRBD2 (6 bases). The CDR3 length is 13 residues. Between the trimmed V and J ends, which lost 9 bases and 2 bases, there was a span of 11 bases. CDR1 LNHDA and CDR2 SQIVND come from the germline V gene (reference sequence). CDR3 region: CASAPGAYNEQFF. The CDR3 region has the DNA TGTGCCAGCGCCCCGGGGGCCTACAATGAGCAGTTCTTC.

V usage is TRBV28 and J usage is TRBJ1-5; no clear D. CDR1 MDHEN and CDR2 SYDVKM come from the germline V gene. There are 13 residues in the CDR3. The V end lost 3 bases, the J end lost 5 bases, and 8 bases lay between the germline ends. In nucleotides, the CDR3 is TGTGCCAGCAGTTTCGAGAATGATCAGCCCCAGCATTTT. It is translated as CASSFENDQPQHF. Filled out from reference TRBV28 and TRBJ1-5, the complete variable domain reads DVKVTQSSRYLVKRTGEKVFLECVQDMDHENMFWYRQDPGLGLRLIYFSYDVKMKEKGDIPEGYSVSREKKERFSLILESASTNQTSMYLCASSFENDQPQHFGDGTRLSIL.

The V and J genes are TRBV5-1 and TRBJ2-5; D uncertain. The V gene lost 4 bases and the J gene lost 1 base, with 11 bases spanning the gap. The CDR3 contains 14 residues. Germline V gene sequence: CDR1 SGHRS, CDR2 YFSETQ. The CDR3: CASSVVPGQETQYF. The CDR3 DNA follows: TGCGCCAGCAGCGTAGTACCAGGCCAAGAGACCCAGTACTTC. Supplemented by reference TRBV5-1 and TRBJ2-5, the full variable domain reads KAGVTQTPRYLIKTRGQQVTLSCSPISGHRSVSWYQQTPGQGLQFLFEYFSETQRNKGNFPGRFSGRQFSNSRSEMNVSTLELGDSALYLCASSVVPGQETQYFGPGTRLLVL.

V gene TRBV7-2 combines with J gene TRBJ1-6; TRBD1 might be the D (5 bases). Germline loops: CDR1 SGHTA, CDR2 FQGNSA. V was shortened by 5 bases and J by 7 bases, with 12 bases between the two germline ends. The CDR3 has 14 amino acids. The CDR3 region is CASSPRQRNSPLHF. The CDR3 bases are TGTGCCAGCAGCCCCCGACAGAGAAATTCACCCCTCCACTTT.

As concerns this clone: Germline is not matched at one junction end, which may reflect a read error. The chain links TRBV6-1 to TRBJ1-5; D is undetermined. Germline V gives CDR1 MNHNS, CDR2 SASEGT. The CDR3 has 14 amino acids. The CDR3 sequence: CASREDRAGQPQHF. Here the CDR3 DNA reads TGTGCCAGCAGGGAAGACCGAGCGGGACAGCCCCAGCATTTT.

The rearrangement uses TRBV6-5 and TRBJ1-5; D may be TRBD1 (6 bases). Between the trimmed V and J ends, which lost 9 bases and 5 bases, there was a span of 14 bases. There are 13 residues in the CDR3. Germline V gene sequence: CDR1 MNHEY, CDR2 SVGAGI. The chain's CDR3 is CASRQEPYQPQHF. The CDR3 coding sequence is TGTGCCAGTCGACAGGAACCATATCAGCCCCAGCATTTT.

The chain links TRBV2 to TRBJ1-4; D call uncertain. V lost 4 bases, J lost 1 base, and 10 bases lay in between. The germline V gene encodes CDR1 SNHLY and CDR2 FYNNEI. This CDR3 comprises 15 residues. CDR3 region: CASSVLAKTNEKLFF. The DNA for the CDR3 is TGTGCCAGCAGTGTTTTGGCAAAAACTAATGAAAAACTGTTTTTT. The whole variable domain, remainder taken from reference TRBV2 and TRBJ1-4, is EPEVTQTPSHQVTQMGQEVILRCVPISNHLYFYWYRQILGQKVEFLVSFYNNEISEKSEIFDDQFSVERPDGSNFTLKIRSTKLEDSAMYFCASSVLAKTNEKLFFGSGTQLSVL.

V usage is TRBV28 and J usage is TRBJ1-5; TRBD1 is a possible D gene (5 bases). CDR3 length equals 16 residues. V was cut by 6 bases and J by 8 bases, with 23 bases left in between. Germline V gives CDR1 MDHEN, CDR2 SYDVKM. The CDR3 is CASSPGGRVYSEPQHF. CDR3 nucleotides: TGTGCCAGCAGCCCAGGCGGCAGGGTATACTCGGAGCCCCAGCATTTT.

V usage is TRBV5-4 and J usage is TRBJ2-1; 9 bases are shared with TRBD2. Germline CDR1 SGHNT, CDR2 YYREEE (reference sequence). V shed 0 bases, J shed 10 bases, and the junction held 11 bases outside the gene matches. This CDR3 spans 16 amino acids. The CDR3 sequence: CASSLEPGRGGSEQFF. The CDR3, as DNA: TGTGCCAGCAGCTTGGAGCCTGGGCGGGGGGGATCAGAGCAGTTCTTC.

The sample holds one count of this clone. The chain employs TRBV7-3 and TRBJ1-6, with TRBD1 matching 10 bases. The CDR3 spans 15 residues. Germline trimming cut 5 bases from V and 13 bases from J; bases unmatched to any gene: 11. Looked up from germline, CDR1 is SGHTA and CDR2 is FQGTGA. The CDR3 region has the DNA TGTGCCAGCAGCCCGGCCGGGACAGGGGTCTCTCCCCTCCACTTT. It translates to CASSPAGTGVSPLHF.

The chain couples TRBV19 to TRBJ1-1, with D possibly TRBD1 on 6 matching bases. V was clipped by 6 bases and J by 1 base, with 12 bases between them. This CDR3 has 14 residues. Germline lookup yields CDR1 LNHDA and CDR2 SQIVND (reference sequence). As DNA, the CDR3 is TGTGCCAGTAGCCGGGACACCCAGAACACTGAAGCTTTCTTT. Amino acids: CASSRDTQNTEAFF.

This chain connects TRBV5-1 to TRBJ2-2; D is possibly TRBD2 (6 bases). Germline CDR1 reads SGHRS; CDR2 reads YFSETQ. CDR3 length: 15 residues. Trimming shortened V by 4 bases and J by 4 bases, and 14 bases separated the two germline ends. The CDR3 is CASSPGSSLTGELFF. The CDR3 DNA sequence: TGCGCCAGCAGCCCCGGGAGCTCCCTCACCGGGGAGCTGTTTTTT.

V gene TRBV11-2 combines with J gene TRBJ1-2, with D uncertain. Germline V gene data show CDR1 as SGHAT and CDR2 as FQNNGV. The V end lost 5 bases, the J end lost 4 bases, and 14 bases lay between the germline ends. This CDR3 contains 14 residues. Written as DNA, the CDR3 is TGTGCCAGCAGCCACGGGTCGACGAGCTATGGCTACACCTTC. It encodes CASSHGSTSYGYTF. Looking up the rest from reference TRBV11-2 and TRBJ1-2 gives the full variable domain: EAGVAQSPRYKIIEKRQSVAFWCNPISGHATLYWYQQILGQGPKLLIQFQNNGVVDDSQLPKDRFSAERLKGVDSTLKIQPAKLEDSAVYLCASSHGSTSYGYTFGSGTRLTVV.

V and J are TRBV5-1 and TRBJ2-1; TRBD2 might be the D (6 bases). The V and J ends lost 0 bases and 0 bases respectively, with 13 bases between them. The CDR3 length is 17 residues. Germline CDR1 and CDR2: SGHRS and YFSETQ. The CDR3 bases are TGCGCCAGCAGCTTGGAGGGACTCCGTAGCTCCTACAATGAGCAGTTCTTC. This codes for CASSLEGLRSSYNEQFF.